Below, 2 T cell receptor beta chains from the same sample are listed, as sequenced in a study of shared T cell receptors in the human thymus. TCRdb's table, derived via immunoSEQ multiplex PCR, lists solely in-frame clones and lacks some. The sample holds 700,000 or so clones, 70% to 90% seen once. This same sample was also taken into another study, of human thymus T cells.

Sequenced material: thymocytes. These receptors all come from a girl less than two years old with a congenital heart defect.

A single count supports this clone. The CDR3 loop is CACRTGPYEQYF. The CDR3 nucleotides read TGTGCCTGCCGGACAGGGCCCTACGAGCAGTACTTC. The rearrangement uses TRBV11-2 and TRBJ2-7; 8 bases agree with TRBD1. With 11 bases clipped from V and 2 bases from J, the junction kept 5 bases outside the gene matches. The CDR3 has 12 amino acids. From germline, CDR1 is SGHAT and CDR2 FQNNGV. Drawing the rest from reference TRBV11-2 and TRBJ2-7, the complete variable domain is EAGVAQSPRYKIIEKRQSVAFWCNPISGHATLYWYQQILGQGPKLLIQFQNNGVVDDSQLPKDRFSAERLKGVDSTLKIQPAKLEDSAVYLCACRTGPYEQYFGPGTRLTVT.

This clone was recorded only once. J is TRBJ1-2 and V is TRBV2; 7 positions match TRBD1. V was clipped by 10 bases and J by 6 bases; unmatched bases: 8. This CDR3 spans 12 amino acids. Germline V gives CDR1 SNHLY, CDR2 FYNNEI. CDR3 amino acids: CANQGVVDGYTF. The CDR3 DNA reads as TGTGCCAACCAGGGGGTTGTGGATGGCTACACCTTC.